This entry describes one TCR beta chain. The data originate from a study of shared clonotypes between healthy human individuals. Generated by immunoSEQ multiplex PCR, the TCRdb table keeps only in-frame clones and is missing some. The sample consists of about 980,000 clones, roughly 72% of them appearing once. This CDR3 has 13 residues. Germline lookup yields CDR1 LNHDA and CDR2 SQIVND (reference sequence). The ends were cut back, 6 bases at V and 0 bases at J, with 7 bases in the middle. This receptor was obtained from a man younger than 35 in good health. Specimen: memory CD4+ T cells sorted from blood. The sample's subset: CD45RA-negative fraction. The chain recombines TRBV19 with TRBJ2-3; TRBD2 is a possible D gene (5 bases). The CDR3, as DNA: TGTGCCAGTAGGGGCGGGAGCACAGATACGCAGTATTTT. Encoded protein: CASRGGSTDTQYF.